This T cell receptor beta chain was documented in a study of CD8 T cells in Susac syndrome. Whole-study results and caveats: Regarding the TCR sequencing and HLA analysis, the study admitted that a relatively small number of individuals were involved.

From blood CD8+ and CD4+ T cells, TCR beta sequences were generated. The diagnostic criteria for definite or probable disease, as recently defined, were met by the patients with Susac syndrome. To note about this clonotype: The antigen remains undetermined.

Germline values: CDR1 MNHEY, CDR2 SMNVEV (reference sequence). The V gene end was trimmed by 5 bases and the J gene end by 2 bases; junction bases not matched to a gene: 5. This CDR3 spans 14 amino acids. The RNA input was roughly 0.45 to 1 ug, and it was reverse transcribed with random hexamers. Amplification of TCR beta CDR3 across 54 Vbeta and 13 Jbeta was performed with immunoSEQ multiplex PCR. TCRdb reanalysed the immunoSEQ multiplex PCR reads using MiXCR and keeps one entry per CDR3 protein. This table has roughly 250,000 distinct CDR3 sequences, approximately 95% appearing once. The sequence was obtained from a human donor with Susac syndrome. The sequenced material came from CD4+ T cells from PBMCs. The rearrangement joins TRBV27 to TRBJ2-7; 8 nucleotides line up with TRBD2. CDR3 in amino acids: CASSPGRATYEQYF. The CDR3 coding sequence is TGTGCCAGCAGTCCCGGGAGGGCAACCTACGAGCAGTACTTC.